This passage covers 5 T cell receptor beta chains from one sample sequenced in a study of HIV-infected patients and healthy controls. Roughly three months, about 14 weeks, into antiretroviral therapy, follow-up blood was collected. All unsorted peripheral T cells were captured because whole blood was used without fractionation. cDNA was made from approximately 0.55 ug RNA using alpha and beta constant primers. Using multiplexing indices, alpha and beta chain libraries were generated apart by chain-specific third strand synthesis. TCRdb reprocessed the 5' RACE reads with MiXCR, giving one entry per CDR3 protein. This table holds about 14,000 distinct CDR3 sequences, 9% to 15% found once. The starting material was blood, obtained during antiretroviral therapy. The source is an adult with HIV infection. The donor label of this sample is uncertain.

This clonotype has ten or more counts. The chain is built from TRBV18 and TRBJ2-1; D tentatively reads TRBD1 or TRBD2 (5 bases each). V was shortened by 3 bases and J by 8 bases, with 17 bases between the two germline ends. The CDR3 is 15 residues long. Germline V CDR1 and CDR2: KGHSH, LQKENI. The DNA for the CDR3 is TGTGCCAGCTCACCCGCCGGGACCCCGGGCTATGAGCAGTTCTTC. Amino acid sequence: CASSPAGTPGYEQFF.

For this clonotype: It may be a read error: a sequence one base away is much more abundant. V and J are TRBV21-1 and TRBJ1-4; the table's D call, TRBD1, has no DNA check behind it. TRBV21-1 is described as a pseudogene. This CDR3 has 17 residues. CDR3 sequence reads: CASSKARFRQRSEKLFF. Written as DNA, the CDR3 is TGTGCCAGCAGCAAAGCTCGATTTAGACAGAGAAGTGAAAAACTGTTTTTT.

The sample holds many counts of this clonotype. The genes are TRBV11-2 and TRBJ2-1; D unclear. This CDR3 is 11 amino acids long. With 1 base removed from V and 7 bases from J, the gap between germline ends came to 2 bases. Germline lookup yields CDR1 SGHAT and CDR2 FQNNGV. The CDR3 sequence: CASSLVNEQFF. The CDR3 region has the DNA TGTGCCAGCAGCTTAGTGAATGAGCAGTTCTTC.

The chain links TRBV15 to TRBJ2-3; possibly TRBD2 for D (6 bases). V lost 6 bases to trimming and J lost 3 bases, with 19 bases between them. CDR1 and CDR2 (germline): LNHNV, YYDKDF (reference sequence). This CDR3 contains 16 residues. The CDR3 DNA follows: TGTGCCACCAGAAGTATCGGAGGGCGGGAAACAGATACGCAGTATTTT. It encodes CATRSIGGRETDTQYF.

This clonotype appeared many times. J is TRBJ1-1 and V is TRBV25-1; maybe TRBD1 (5 bases). Germline CDR1 MGHDK, CDR2 SYGVNS. Deletions cut 4 bases from V and 0 bases from J, with 15 bases between. The CDR3 loop spans 16 amino acids. The CDR3 DNA reads as TGTGCCAGCAGTGGATGGGCCGGAGGGGTGAACACTGAAGCTTTCTTT. It is translated as CASSGWAGGVNTEAFF.